Listed here are 17 T cell receptor beta chains from one sample, sequenced in a study of metastatic and nonmetastatic thyroid tumors. Prior to thyroid surgery, none of the patients had received any treatment. TCRdb re-analyzed the PCR reads using MiXCR. The sample consists of around 59,000 clones, about a sixth of them appearing once. The source material was blood. Receptors originate from a male donor with papillary thyroid cancer or a benign thyroid nodule (not recorded which). Some clones in this sample may be carry-over from other donors' samples.

This chain links TRBV9 with TRBJ2-3; D is unclear. The CDR3 is 13 amino acids. The V end was cut by 4 bases, the J end by 7 bases, with 13 bases between. Germline assignment: CDR1 SGDLS and CDR2 YYNGEE. The CDR3 nucleotides read TGTGCCAGCAGCCAGTGTTCGCCATATACGCAGTATTTT. This encodes CASSQCSPYTQYF.

There are many counts of this clone. The CDR3 coding sequence is TGTGCCAGCAGCTTAGAGGGGACACCTCTTGGGAATGAGCAGTTCTTC. This sequence encodes CASSLEGTPLGNEQFF. This chain uses TRBV7-2 with TRBJ2-1; D might be TRBD1 (6 bases). V lost 1 base and J lost 7, with 17 bases in between. This CDR3 has 16 amino acids. Germline V lookup: CDR1 SGHTA, CDR2 FQGNSA.

At least ten counts were recorded for this clone. The chain recombines TRBV28 with TRBJ1-1; D is unresolved. The CDR3 is 15 residues long. Germline V gene lookup returns CDR1 MDHEN and CDR2 SYDVKM. The V gene lost 6 bases and the J gene lost 0 bases, with 14 bases spanning the gap. Here the CDR3 reads CASSLPQSMNTEAFF. In DNA form, the CDR3 reads TGTGCCAGCAGCTTACCGCAGAGCATGAACACTGAAGCTTTCTTT.

The sample holds a few counts of this clone. A much larger clone is a single base away; this may be a read error. The sample carries other DNA sequences with the same CDR3. The rearrangement uses TRBV28 and TRBJ2-3; D remains unclear. Germline assignment: CDR1 MDHEN and CDR2 SYDVKM. This CDR3 has 11 amino acids. Trimming stripped 2 bases from V and 9 bases from J, with 6 bases between. CDR3 in DNA: TGTGCCAGCAGTTTAGTTGAGACGCAGTATTTT. Amino acids: CASSLVETQYF.

This clone was seen at least ten times. The chain joins TRBV20-1 to TRBJ1-5; a possible D gene is TRBD1 (6 bases). The V and J ends lost 6 bases and 7 bases respectively, with 13 bases between them. The CDR3 has 12 residues. Germline lookup yields CDR1 DFQATT and CDR2 SNEGSKA (reference sequence). In DNA, the CDR3 is TGCAGTGCAAGGCGGCAGGGGCAGCCCCAGCATTTT. It is translated as CSARRQGQPQHF.

Ten or more counts support this clone. The genes are TRBV6-1 and TRBJ2-7; D may match TRBD1 or TRBD2 (5 bases each). CDR3 length equals 14 residues. V dropped 5 bases and J dropped 9 bases, with 20 bases sitting between them. Germline-derived CDR1 and CDR2 are MNHNS and SASEGT. The CDR3 spells CASSFPGTVVWQYV. CDR3 nucleotides: TGTGCCAGCAGTTTTCCCGGGACCGTGGTTTGGCAGTACGTC.

This clone showed up many times. This chain links TRBV2 with TRBJ2-6; TRBD2 matches at 7 bases. Germline-derived CDR1 and CDR2 are SNHLY and FYNNEI. After removal of 8 bases from V and 0 bases from J, the junction contained 7 bases not matched to a gene. The CDR3 loop spans 16 amino acids. The CDR3 sequence is CASGGEARSGANVLTF. Written as DNA, the CDR3 is TGTGCCAGCGGGGGGGAGGCACGCTCTGGGGCCAACGTCCTGACTTTC.

This clone has a count of ten or more. The gene calls are TRBV5-6 and TRBJ2-5; D perhaps matches TRBD1 (6 bases). CDR3 length equals 15 residues. V was clipped by 3 bases and J by 2 bases, with 14 bases between them. Looked up from germline, CDR1 is SGHDT and CDR2 is YYEEEE. The CDR3 reads CASSSNRELQETQYF. The CDR3 DNA is TGTGCCAGCAGCTCCAACAGGGAGCTTCAAGAGACCCAGTACTTC.

This clone has only a few counts. A read error may produce the germline difference seen at one junction end. V usage is TRBV10-2 and J usage is TRBJ2-1; 8 bases align to TRBD2. This CDR3 is 12 amino acids long. Germline V gene sequence: CDR1 WSHSY, CDR2 SAAADI. CDR3 protein: CASFGGRNERFF. CDR3 nucleotide sequence: TGCGCCAGCTTTGGCGGGAGGAATGAGCGGTTCTTC.

This chain links TRBV4-1 with TRBJ2-3, with 12 nucleotides matching TRBD2. Germline assignment: CDR1 MGHRA and CDR2 YSYEKL. V gave up 1 base and J gave up 2 bases; unmatched junction bases: 13. The CDR3 extends over 20 amino acids. The CDR3 coding sequence is TGCGCCAGCAGCCAAGTCGGGGCTAGCGGGAGGGTTGGTGTCACAGATACGCAGTATTTT. Amino acids: CASSQVGASGRVGVTDTQYF.

Ten or more counts support this clone. This chain uses TRBV4-1 with TRBJ1-5, with D perhaps matching TRBD1 (5 bases). The V gene's germline CDR1 is MGHRA and CDR2 YSYEKL. The V and J ends lost 0 bases and 4 bases respectively, with 7 bases between them. This CDR3 is built from 14 residues. The CDR3: CASSQDQGNQPQHF. CDR3 sequence (DNA): TGCGCCAGCAGCCAAGATCAGGGAAATCAGCCCCAGCATTTT.

This clone was recorded at least ten times. The genes are TRBV20-1 and TRBJ2-5; 12 bases are a match to TRBD2. Per the germline V gene, CDR1 is DFQATT and CDR2 is SNEGSKA (reference sequence). V shed 1 base and J 4 bases; nucleotides not matched to a gene: 10. The CDR3 has 17 amino acids. The CDR3 DNA reads as TGCAGTGCTAGAGGAGGGACTAGCGGGCAAATTGGAGAGACCCAGTACTTC. Translation: CSARGGTSGQIGETQYF.

This clone was seen ten or more times. The chain couples TRBV28 to TRBJ2-1, with TRBD1 matching over 10 bases. The CDR3 covers 16 residues. The V segment lost 5 bases and the J segment 5 bases; nucleotides outside the gene matches: 9. Germline lookup yields CDR1 MDHEN and CDR2 SYDVKM. In DNA, the CDR3 is TGTGCCAGCAGTCCTACCATCGGGACAGGGGACAATGAGCAGTTCTTC. Its translation: CASSPTIGTGDNEQFF.

Comment on this clone: One junction end disagrees with the germline gene, perhaps due to a read error. This chain links TRBV7-6 with TRBJ1-5; a weak D match, TRBD1 (6 bases). This CDR3 is built from 14 residues. Looked up from germline, CDR1 is SGHVS and CDR2 is FNYEAQ. CDR3 residues: CASSTLGGRQPQHF. The CDR3 coding sequence is TGTGCCAGCAGCACCCTGGGGGGCAGGCAGCCACAGCATTTT.

This clone was seen at least ten times. The V gene is TRBV18, the J gene TRBJ1-1; TRBD1 is a possible D gene (5 bases). CDR3 length equals 15 residues. Germline values: CDR1 KGHSH, CDR2 LQKENI. V lost 4 bases and J lost 4, with 16 bases in between. Here the CDR3 DNA reads TGTGCCAGCTCACTGCCGCAGGGAGTCGGCACTGAAGCTTTCTTT. It codes for CASSLPQGVGTEAFF.

Details on this clone: Since a much larger clone is just one base distant, this may be a read error. This rearrangement joins TRBV28 to TRBJ2-5; D gene uncertain. Trimming left V 5 bases short and J 7 bases short, with 14 bases between. The CDR3 is 13 residues long. The germline V gene encodes CDR1 MDHEN and CDR2 SYDVKM. CDR3 sequence (DNA): TGTGCCAGCAGTCCGTCTCAAAGAGGGACCCAGTACTTC. This encodes CASSPSQRGTQYF.

This chain connects TRBV9 to TRBJ2-2; TRBD2 might be the D (7 bases). CDR3 length: 15 residues. Germline CDR1 reads SGDLS; CDR2 reads YYNGEE. V was clipped by 4 bases and J by 5 bases, with 15 bases between them. Here the CDR3 reads CASSPPEGGTGELFF. CDR3 coding DNA: TGTGCCAGCAGCCCACCCGAGGGGGGGACCGGGGAGCTGTTTTTT.